The sequence of this T cell receptor beta chain was determined in a study of T cell responses to AZD1222 COVID-19 vaccine. Study-level findings and limits: Repertoire collection took place solely once the T cell response had peaked. Nearly half of spike-specific TCRs reportedly target unmutated variant regions. Clonal diversity was possibly underestimated, and the donors were mostly white British, with more females.

On this clone: What it recognizes is unknown.

Germline CDR1 SGHNT, CDR2 YENEEA. The V segment lost 8 bases and the J segment 2 bases; nucleotides outside the gene matches: 5. CDR3 length equals 13 residues. Sequencing was performed with immunoSEQ multiplex PCR; in TCRdb, only in-frame clones are kept and a portion is missing. This sample carries around 50,000 clones, around 89% of them seen once, and the ten largest clones take roughly 5.2%. This material consisted of peripheral blood, taken 28 days after the second AZD1222 dose. The source of this sequence is an adult who received the AZD1222 COVID-19 vaccine. The gene calls are TRBV11-3 and TRBJ2-7; TRBD2 matches 8 bases. The CDR3 nucleotides read TGTGCCAGCTCCTCGGGGGGGGCCTACGAGCAGTACTTC. This gives the protein CASSSGGAYEQYF.